Listed below are T cell receptor beta chains from one sample, sequenced in a study of T cells expressing NK-cell markers. TCRdb reanalyzed the 5' RACE reads, giving one entry per CDR3 protein sequence and no DNA. The ten top clones account for 3% to 4.5%, within a sample of about 550,000 distinct CDR3 sequences. The sequencing sample was made of blood T cells: a sorted CD56 or NKG2C T cell subset, CD4+ or CD8+ T cells, or bulk PBMC T cells (not recorded which). The receptors come from a man between 18 and 35 years old in good health. Both conserved end residues are part of each CDR3. Fields, in order: J gene, V gene, CDR3 protein.

TRBJ2-1 | TRBV5-6 | CASSLEAGAGEQFF
TRBJ1-2 | TRBV11-3 | CASSLDRGGGYTF
TRBJ2-1 | TRBV12-3/TRBV12-4 | CASSTVGTAPHNEQFF
TRBJ2-4 | TRBV15 | CATSSAPGGGKNIQYF
TRBJ2-2 | TRBV7-7 | CASSYQGGELFF
TRBJ2-1 | TRBV20-1 | CSATGQEYNEQFF
TRBJ2-7 | TRBV10-3 | CAITPTGAGEQYF
TRBJ2-2 | TRBV20-1 | CSARDFAINTGELFF
TRBJ2-1 | TRBV25-1 | CASSDRAGGPMNEQFF
TRBJ2-5 | TRBV25-1 | CASSRSGRGQETQYF
TRBJ1-5 | TRBV6-1 | CASSGDRGLGQPQHF
TRBJ2-1 | TRBV29-1 | CSVVGRIAGAEQFF
TRBJ2-1 | TRBV9 | CASSYGTSGNDEQFF
TRBJ2-1 | TRBV20-1 | CSARRLAGGLGQFF
TRBJ2-5 | TRBV27 | CASSPAGGMETQYF
TRBJ1-1 | TRBV4-1 | CASSQYLRDTMNTEAFF
TRBJ2-7 | TRBV12-3/TRBV12-4 | CASSPSSSGRTHEQYF
TRBJ2-1 | TRBV12-3/TRBV12-4 | CASSLSGNYGEQFF
TRBJ2-5 | TRBV20-1 | CSASFGLAGGLGQETQYF
TRBJ2-1 | TRBV3-1 | CASSEFRREMNEQFF
TRBJ1-4 | TRBV5-1 | CASSLTGRDEKLFF
TRBJ2-1 | TRBV25-1 | CASSGSWAEQFF
TRBJ2-3 | TRBV7-2 | CASSLSGGGPGSTDTQYF
TRBJ1-4 | TRBV12-3/TRBV12-4 | CASSRSRGLGEKLFF
TRBJ2-7 | TRBV7-2 | CATGRREAEQYF
TRBJ2-3 | TRBV27 | CASSREGLVHWDTQYF
TRBJ1-1 | TRBV4-2 | CASSQDTGQGTEAFF
TRBJ2-2 | TRBV12-3/TRBV12-4 | CAIGRVGRDTGELFF
TRBJ2-5 | TRBV15 | CATSSSQGARETQYF
TRBJ2-5 | TRBV19 | CASSHMADGETQYF
TRBJ2-5 | TRBV7-2 | CASSLRRDKTQYF
TRBJ1-2 | TRBV28 | CASTREEAGYTF
TRBJ1-5 | TRBV15 | CATRDNTGGANQPQHF
TRBJ1-1 | TRBV6-1 | CASSLAGDTTEAFF
TRBJ2-1 | TRBV5-6 | CASSHPASGRRGASYNEQFF
TRBJ2-1 | TRBV27 | CASTAGTGTYNEQFF
TRBJ2-7 | TRBV20-1 | CSARDPGTALSYEQYF
TRBJ2-3 | TRBV4-2 | CASSRRAEQQYF